This T cell receptor (beta chain) comes out of a study of CD8 T cells in Susac syndrome. TCR beta sequencing was performed on blood CD8+ and CD4+ T cells. Negative magnetic isolation gave CD8+ and CD4+ cells; FACS enriched CD8+ TEMRA. This CDR3 is 15 amino acids long. The germline gives CDR1 LGHNA, CDR2 YNFKEQ. Trimming stripped 1 base from V and 7 bases from J, with 14 bases between. About 0.5 to 1 ug RNA was reverse transcribed with random hexamers. By means of immunoSEQ multiplex PCR, TCR beta CDR3 spanning 54 Vbeta and 13 Jbeta underwent amplification. MiXCR, applied by TCRdb to the immunoSEQ multiplex PCR reads, yields one record per CDR3 protein. The data hold 150,000 to 190,000 distinct CDR3 sequences, with 95% to 96% observed a single time.

The sample consisted of CD8+ T cells from PBMCs. The chain joins TRBV4-2 to TRBJ1-5; D unclear. This receptor was taken from a human donor with multiple sclerosis. The CDR3 coding sequence is TGTGCCAGCAGCCAAGCGGCTGGAGGAGGACAGCCCCAGCATTTT. It yields the protein CASSQAAGGGQPQHF.